The text below deals with one T cell receptor (beta chain). The count of this clone is one. Its cognate antigen has yet to be identified. No base qualities exist here, and no much larger clone lies one base off it. The method behind the library was the immunoSEQ multiplex PCR assay. TCRdb holds this immuneACCESS table with in-frame rearrangements only. Some clones are missing; in checked studies, unresolved V genes explain under half, and the rest has no known cause. This sample comprises under 100,000 clones, about 88% of them detected only once. The ten largest clones add up to roughly 14% of the sample. From its cysteine to its phenylalanine, the CDR3 spans 15 amino acids. Just the 45-base CDR3 DNA is kept, in frame starting at base 1. V is trimmed back by 0 bases and J by 7 bases, and the junction contains 8 bases that no gene match accounts for. The CDR1 and CDR2 encoded by the germline V gene are KGHSH and LQKENI.

These data are taken from a study of control samples from healthy donors and cancer patients (TCRdb year 2020). The specimen sequenced was blood. The rearranged segments are TRBV18 and TRBJ2-7, and 8 junction bases match TRBD1. The TCR sequence derives from a woman between 70 and 85 years old in good health. The CDR3 reads CASSPPAGGAGEQYF. The sequenced DNA: TGTGCCAGCTCACCACCGGCAGGGGGCGCGGGTGAGCAGTACTTC. Where the CDR3 stops, the reference TRBV18 and TRBJ2-7 genes take over; the full variable domain is NAGVMQNPRHLVRRRGQEARLRCSPMKGHSHVYWYRQLPEEGLKFMVYLQKENIIDESGMPKERFSAEFPKEGPSILRIQQVVRGDSAAYFCASSPPAGGAGEQYFGPGTRLTVT.